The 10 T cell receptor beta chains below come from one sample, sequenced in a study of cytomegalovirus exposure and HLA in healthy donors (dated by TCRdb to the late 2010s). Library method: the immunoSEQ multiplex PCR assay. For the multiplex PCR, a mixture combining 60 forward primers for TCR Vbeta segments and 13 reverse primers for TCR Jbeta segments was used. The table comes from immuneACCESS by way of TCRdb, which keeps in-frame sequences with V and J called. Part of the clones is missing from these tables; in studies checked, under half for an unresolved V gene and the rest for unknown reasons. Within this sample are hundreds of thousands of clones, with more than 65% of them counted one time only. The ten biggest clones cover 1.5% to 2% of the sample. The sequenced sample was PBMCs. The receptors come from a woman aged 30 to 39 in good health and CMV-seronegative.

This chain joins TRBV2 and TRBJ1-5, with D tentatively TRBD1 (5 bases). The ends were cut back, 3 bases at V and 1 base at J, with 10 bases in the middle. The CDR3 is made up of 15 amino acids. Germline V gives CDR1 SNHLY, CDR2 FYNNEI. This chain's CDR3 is CASSDYRQSNQPQHF. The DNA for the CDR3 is TGTGCCAGCAGTGACTACCGACAGAGCAATCAGCCCCAGCATTTT.

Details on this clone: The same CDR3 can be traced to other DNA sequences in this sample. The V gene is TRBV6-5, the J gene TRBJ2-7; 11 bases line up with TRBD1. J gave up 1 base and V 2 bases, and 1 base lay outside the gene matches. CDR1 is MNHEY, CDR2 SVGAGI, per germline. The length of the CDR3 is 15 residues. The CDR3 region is CASSYRDRGSYEQYF. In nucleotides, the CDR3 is TGTGCCAGCAGTTACAGGGACAGGGGGTCCTACGAGCAGTACTTC.

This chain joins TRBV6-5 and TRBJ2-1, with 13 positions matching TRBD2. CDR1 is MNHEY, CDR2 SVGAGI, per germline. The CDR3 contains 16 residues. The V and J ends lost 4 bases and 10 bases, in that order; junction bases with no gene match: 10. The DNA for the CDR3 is TGTGCCAGCAGTTCGCCCGGGACTAGCGGGACACCAGAGCAGTTCTTC. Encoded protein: CASSSPGTSGTPEQFF.

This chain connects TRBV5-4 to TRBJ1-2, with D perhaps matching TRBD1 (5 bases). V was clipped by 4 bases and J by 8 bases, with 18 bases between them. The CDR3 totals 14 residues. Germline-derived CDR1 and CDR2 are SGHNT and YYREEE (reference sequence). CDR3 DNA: TGTGCCAGCAGCCAAGATGAGACAGCTCGGGGCTACACCTTC. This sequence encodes CASSQDETARGYTF.

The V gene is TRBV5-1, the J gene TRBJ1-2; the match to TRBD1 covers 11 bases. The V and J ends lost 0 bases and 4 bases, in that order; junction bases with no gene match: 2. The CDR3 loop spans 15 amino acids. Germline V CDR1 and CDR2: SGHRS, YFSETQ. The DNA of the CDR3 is TGCGCCAGCAGCTTGGTGGGGACAGGGGGCTATGGCTACACCTTC. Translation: CASSLVGTGGYGYTF.

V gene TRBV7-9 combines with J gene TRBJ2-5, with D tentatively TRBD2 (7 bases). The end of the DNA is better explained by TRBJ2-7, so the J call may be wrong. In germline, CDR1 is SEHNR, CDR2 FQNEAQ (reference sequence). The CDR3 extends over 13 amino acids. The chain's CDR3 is CASSLGGPYEQYF. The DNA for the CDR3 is TGTGCCAGCAGCTTGGGGGGGCCCTACGAGCAGTACTTC.

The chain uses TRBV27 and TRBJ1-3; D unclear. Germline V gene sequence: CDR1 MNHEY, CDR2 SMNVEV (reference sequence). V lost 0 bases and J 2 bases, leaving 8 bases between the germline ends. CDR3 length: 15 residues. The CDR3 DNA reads TGTGCCAGCAGTTTATCCGGGATCCCTGGAAACACCATATATTTT. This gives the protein CASSLSGIPGNTIYF.

The CDR3 here is CAWSQGLAGYSGETQYF. The CDR3 DNA reads as TGTGCCTGGAGTCAAGGACTAGCGGGATATTCGGGGGAGACCCAGTACTTC. The J gene is TRBJ2-5, the V gene TRBV30; 12 bases line up with TRBD2. Germline assignment: CDR1 GTSNPN and CDR2 SVGIG (reference sequence). CDR3 length: 17 residues. V gave up 2 bases and J gave up 5 bases; unmatched junction bases: 12.

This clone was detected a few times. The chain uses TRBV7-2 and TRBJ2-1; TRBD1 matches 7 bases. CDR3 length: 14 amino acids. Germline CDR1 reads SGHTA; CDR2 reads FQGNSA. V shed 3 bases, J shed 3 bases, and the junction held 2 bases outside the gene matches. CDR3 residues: CASSLTGHYNEQFF. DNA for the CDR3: TGTGCCAGCAGCTTGACAGGGCACTACAATGAGCAGTTCTTC.

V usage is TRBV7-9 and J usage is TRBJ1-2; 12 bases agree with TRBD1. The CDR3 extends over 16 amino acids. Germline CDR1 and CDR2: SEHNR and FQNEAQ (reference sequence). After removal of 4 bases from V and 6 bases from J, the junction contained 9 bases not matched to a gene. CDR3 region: CASSSGGQGAANGYTF. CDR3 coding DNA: TGTGCCAGCAGCTCCGGGGGACAGGGGGCCGCTAATGGCTACACCTTC.